This T cell receptor beta chain was sequenced in a study of cytomegalovirus exposure and HLA in healthy donors. General study points: CMV serostatus was the only immune exposure information that was available. Per a later analysis, HLA-associated TCR beta chains showed more clonal expansion than other, equally common TCR beta chains. Diagnosis of cytomegalovirus status made by the classifier reportedly showed high specificity and sensitivity.

Per germline, CDR1 SGHRS and CDR2 YFSETQ. The CDR3 loop spans 16 amino acids. J gave up 2 bases and V 4 bases, and 9 bases lay outside the gene matches. A note on this clone: The target antigen is unknown.

PCR amplification relied on 60 Vbeta primers (plus 13 Jbeta primers). Profiling relied on immunoSEQ multiplex PCR, and the TCRdb table lists in-frame clones only, not all of them. Seen here are about 160,000 clones, roughly 84% observed once, and the top ten hold more than 1.5%. The sequence was collected from a man younger than 30 in good health and CMV-seronegative. This chain links TRBV5-1 with TRBJ1-2, with 9 bases aligning to TRBD1. Sequenced sample: PBMCs. In DNA, the CDR3 is TGCGCCAGCAGCAATGACAGGGGGAGCACCAACTATGGCTACACCTTC. It specifies CASSNDRGSTNYGYTF.